This T cell receptor (beta chain) comes out of a study of cytomegalovirus exposure and HLA in healthy donors. With 60 Vbeta and 13 Jbeta primers, the PCR was carried out. Here immunoSEQ multiplex PCR was the method, and the copy in TCRdb shows in-frame clones only, minus some. Recorded for this sample: about 130,000 clones. V was clipped by 4 bases and J by 2 bases, with 6 bases between them. The CDR3 has 13 amino acids. Germline CDR1 reads MNHEY; CDR2 reads SMNVEV (reference sequence). The rearrangement joins TRBV27 to TRBJ1-5; tentative D call: TRBD1 (6 bases). The sequence was collected from a woman aged 60-75 years in good health and CMV-seronegative. Sequenced material: PBMCs. This chain's CDR3 is CASSYRGNQPQHF. As DNA, the CDR3 is TGTGCCAGCAGTTACAGGGGCAATCAGCCCCAGCATTTT.